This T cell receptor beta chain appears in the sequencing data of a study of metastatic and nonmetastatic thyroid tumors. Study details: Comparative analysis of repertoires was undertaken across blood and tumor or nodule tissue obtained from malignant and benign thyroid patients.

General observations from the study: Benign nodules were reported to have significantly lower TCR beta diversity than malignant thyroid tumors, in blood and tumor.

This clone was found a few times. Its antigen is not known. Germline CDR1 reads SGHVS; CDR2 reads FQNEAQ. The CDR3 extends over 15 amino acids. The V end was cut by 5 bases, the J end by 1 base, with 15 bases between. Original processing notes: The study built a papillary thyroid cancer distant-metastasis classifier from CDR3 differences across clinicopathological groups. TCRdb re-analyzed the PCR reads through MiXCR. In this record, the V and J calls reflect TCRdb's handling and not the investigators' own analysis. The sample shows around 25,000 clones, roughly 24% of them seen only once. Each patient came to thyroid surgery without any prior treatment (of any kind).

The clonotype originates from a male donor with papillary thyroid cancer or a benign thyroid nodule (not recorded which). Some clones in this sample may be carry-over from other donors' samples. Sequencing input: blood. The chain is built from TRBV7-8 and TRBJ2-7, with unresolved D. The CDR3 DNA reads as TGTGCCAGCAGCCCCCGGAGTACGGCATCCTACGAGCAGTACTTC. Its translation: CASSPRSTASYEQYF.